These T cell receptor beta chains were read from a single sample in a study of blood T cell repertoires in COVID-19. Here immunoSEQ multiplex PCR was the method, and the copy in TCRdb shows in-frame clones only, minus some. The sample shows about 150,000 clones, approximately 90% of them seen only once. Material: peripheral blood. These receptors originate from an older woman with active COVID-19. CDR3s include the opening cysteine and the closing phenylalanine or tryptophan. Fields, in order: J gene, V gene, D gene, clone size, CDR3 protein, CDR3 DNA. A D gene is named only where the DNA matches it firmly. Clone size is stated in some rows and not others, as once, few, many or a class when expanded.

j_gene: TRBJ2-7; v_gene: TRBV4-1; d_gene: TRBD1; abundance: NA; CDR3aa: CASSQGQGGTYEQYF; CDR3nt: TGCGCCAGCAGCCAAGGTCAAGGGGGCACCTACGAGCAGTACTTC
j_gene: TRBJ2-1; v_gene: TRBV15; d_gene: TRBD2; abundance: NA; CDR3aa: CATSRDSGRNNEQFF; CDR3nt: TGTGCCACCAGCAGAGATAGCGGGAGGAACAATGAGCAGTTCTTC
j_gene: TRBJ2-3; v_gene: TRBV5-1; d_gene: NA; abundance: NA; CDR3aa: CASSFDRSTDTQYF; CDR3nt: TGCGCCAGCAGCTTCGACAGGTCCACAGATACGCAGTATTTT
j_gene: TRBJ2-7; v_gene: TRBV6-5; d_gene: TRBD1; abundance: NA; CDR3aa: CASSPRTGGLYEQYF; CDR3nt: TGTGCCAGCAGTCCCAGGACAGGGGGCTTATACGAGCAGTACTTC
j_gene: TRBJ2-4; v_gene: TRBV4-1; d_gene: NA; abundance: NA; CDR3aa: CASSQAFGQGGRNIQYF; CDR3nt: TGCGCCAGCAGCCAAGCATTCGGACAGGGCGGGAGAAACATTCAGTACTTC
j_gene: TRBJ2-1; v_gene: TRBV4-2; d_gene: NA; abundance: NA; CDR3aa: CASSRETNNEQFF; CDR3nt: TGTGCCAGCAGCCGAGAAACAAACAATGAGCAGTTCTTC
j_gene: TRBJ1-6; v_gene: TRBV3-1/TRBV3-2; d_gene: TRBD1; abundance: once; CDR3aa: CASSRTQGHNSPLHF; CDR3nt: TGTGCCAGCAGCAGAACACAGGGGCATAATTCACCCCTCCACTTT
j_gene: TRBJ1-3; v_gene: TRBV5-5; d_gene: NA; abundance: NA; CDR3aa: CASSLTGGLHSGNTIYF; CDR3nt: TGTGCCAGCAGCTTAACCGGGGGACTGCACTCTGGAAACACCATATATTTT
j_gene: TRBJ2-1; v_gene: TRBV4-1; d_gene: TRBD2; abundance: NA; CDR3aa: CASSLAGAHNEQFF; CDR3nt: TGCGCCAGCAGCCTAGCGGGAGCCCACAATGAGCAGTTCTTC
j_gene: TRBJ2-3; v_gene: TRBV7-9; d_gene: NA; abundance: once; CDR3aa: CASSGPSTDTQYF; CDR3nt: TGTGCCAGCAGCGGCCCAAGCACAGATACGCAGTATTTT
j_gene: TRBJ1-2; v_gene: TRBV19; d_gene: NA; abundance: NA; CDR3aa: CASSNRGLAGVGNGYTF; CDR3nt: TGTGCCAGTAGTAACCGGGGGCTCGCGGGGGTTGGGAATGGCTACACCTTC
j_gene: TRBJ2-3; v_gene: TRBV5-1; d_gene: TRBD1; abundance: NA; CDR3aa: CASSLGRQGTDAQYF; CDR3nt: TGCGCCAGCAGCTTGGGGAGACAGGGCACAGATGCGCAGTATTTT